This T cell receptor (beta chain) was documented in a study of Graves' ophthalmopathy and Graves' hyperthyroidism. Amplification of TCR beta CDR3 regions used RNA transcripts. The authors performed first-round RT-PCR with HTBI primers and then a second-round multiplex PCR. TCRdb passed the multiplex PCR reads through MiXCR, listing each CDR3 protein once. In the table there are 620,000 or so distinct CDR3 sequences, 22% of which are singletons. Study-wide points: In predicting ophthalmopathy progression, the model reached about 69% sensitivity and 72% to 85% specificity. Most expanded thyroid clonotypes above 0.001 frequency also appeared in blood.

New diagnoses, under 2 months' duration, and ages 18 to 65 characterized the hyperthyroidism patients. Uncontrolled infections, other autoimmune diseases, pregnancy or lactation barred patients from enrollment. About this clonotype: Its antigen remains unidentified.

The CDR3 runs to 17 residues. CDR1 is MDHEN, CDR2 SYDVKM, per germline. Trimming at V came to 10 bases and at J to 0 bases, leaving 12 bases not matched to a gene. The specimen was peripheral blood. V usage is TRBV28 and J usage is TRBJ1-6; 7 positions agree with TRBD1. The sequence derives from a woman aged 18-30 years with stable Graves' hyperthyroidism. Some clones in this sample may be carry-over from other donors' samples. CDR3 sequence reads: CATTGTVISSYNSPLHF. The CDR3 DNA reads TGTGCCACGACCGGGACAGTTATTAGCTCCTATAATTCACCCCTCCACTTT.